What follows are 32 T cell receptor beta chains derived from one specimen sequenced in a study of cytomegalovirus exposure and HLA in healthy donors. PCR involved 60 Vbeta and 13 Jbeta primers. Clones were sequenced by immunoSEQ multiplex PCR, and TCRdb holds only the in-frame ones, with some missing. The repertoire table contains around 140,000 clones. Input material: PBMCs. Receptor source: a middle-aged woman in good health and CMV-seronegative.

The rearrangement uses TRBV28 and TRBJ1-1; D is unclear. The CDR3 spans 13 residues. V lost 3 bases, J lost 1 base, and 6 bases lay in between. Germline V gene data show CDR1 as MDHEN and CDR2 as SYDVKM. In nucleotides, the CDR3 is TGTGCCAGCAGTTTCCCCCAGAACACTGAAGCTTTCTTT. The encoded protein is CASSFPQNTEAFF.

The chain links TRBV7-9 to TRBJ2-7; D is possibly TRBD2 (6 bases). V was shortened by 6 bases and J by 2 bases, with 14 bases between the two germline ends. The CDR3 sequence is 14 residues long. Germline loops: CDR1 SEHNR, CDR2 FQNEAQ (reference sequence). The CDR3 sequence: CASRPIGGTYEQYF. CDR3 DNA sequence: TGTGCCAGCAGACCCATCGGGGGAACCTACGAGCAGTACTTC.

The rearrangement links TRBV5-6 to TRBJ1-5; D not certain. In germline, CDR1 is SGHDT, CDR2 YYEEEE. There are 16 residues in the CDR3. V dropped 4 bases and J dropped 1 base, with 15 bases sitting between them. The DNA of the CDR3 is TGTGCCAGCAGCCCCAGCGGTCGCAGCAGCAATCAGCCCCAGCATTTT. It yields the protein CASSPSGRSSNQPQHF.

The chain uses TRBV4-1 and TRBJ1-2; 10 positions match TRBD1. CDR1 is MGHRA and CDR2 is YSYEKL in the germline V gene. The CDR3 has 13 amino acids. V was clipped by 1 base and J by 8 bases; unmatched bases: 1. CDR3 nucleotides: TGCGCCAGCAGCCAAGGGGACAGGGGAGGCTACACCTTC. The encoded protein is CASSQGDRGGYTF.

The chain employs TRBV5-8 and TRBJ2-7; D might be TRBD1 (5 bases). Germline V gene sequence: CDR1 SGHTS, CDR2 YDEGEE. This CDR3 region has 13 residues. V was shortened by 1 base and J by 2 bases, with 7 bases between the two germline ends. CDR3 in amino acids: CASSLQGAYEQYF. CDR3 coding DNA: TGTGCCAGCAGCTTGCAGGGTGCCTACGAGCAGTACTTC.

The chain uses TRBV15 and TRBJ1-2, with D maybe TRBD1 (5 bases). There are 14 residues in the CDR3. V lost 0 bases, J lost 4 bases, and 9 bases lay in between. Germline lookup yields CDR1 LNHNV and CDR2 YYDKDF (reference sequence). The DNA for the CDR3 is TGTGCCACCAGCAGAGAAAGGGGAGGCTATGGCTACACCTTC. This gives the protein CATSRERGGYGYTF.

As DNA, the CDR3 is TGTGCCAGCAGCTTAATCCTGAGTCAGCCCCAGCATTTT. Translated, it gives CASSLILSQPQHF. V and J are TRBV7-2 and TRBJ1-5, with D unclear. The CDR3 sequence is 13 residues long. Per germline, CDR1 SGHTA and CDR2 FQGNSA. V dropped 2 bases and J dropped 6 bases, with 8 bases sitting between them.

This sequence joins TRBV28 and TRBJ1-1, with D possibly TRBD1 on 5 matching bases. Germline V lookup: CDR1 MDHEN, CDR2 SYDVKM. CDR3 length: 15 residues. Trimming removed 6 bases from V and 7 bases from J, with 21 bases in between. CDR3 in amino acids: CASSQRGESDNEAFF. The CDR3 DNA is TGTGCCAGCAGCCAGCGCGGGGAATCGGACAATGAAGCTTTCTTT.

The gene calls are TRBV5-1 and TRBJ1-2, with D tentatively TRBD1 (6 bases). There are 12 residues in the CDR3. CDR1 and CDR2 from the germline V gene are SGHRS and YFSETQ. Trimming pared 3 bases from V and 7 bases from J, leaving 10 bases between. In DNA form, the CDR3 reads TGCGCCAGCAGCTCTTCAGGGGTTGGCTACACCTTC. This encodes CASSSSGVGYTF.

The CDR3 loop reads CASSGTGIPGGYTF. In DNA form, the CDR3 reads TGTGCCAGTAGCGGTACAGGGATTCCGGGAGGCTACACCTTC. This chain uses TRBV19 with TRBJ1-2, with a possible D match to TRBD1 (6 bases). Germline V CDR1 and CDR2: LNHDA, SQIVND (reference sequence). The CDR3 is made up of 14 amino acids. Trimming took off 6 bases at V and 8 bases at J, with 19 bases between the two ends.

The chain uses TRBV10-3 and TRBJ2-3, with a tentative D call TRBD2 (5 bases). Trimming left V 10 bases short and J 2 bases short, with 13 bases between. Germline V gives CDR1 ENHRY, CDR2 SYGVKD. This CDR3 has 13 amino acids. This chain's CDR3 is CARRASLTDTQYF. For the CDR3, the DNA is TGTGCCAGGCGGGCATCCCTCACAGATACGCAGTATTTT.

The J gene is TRBJ1-1, the V gene TRBV10-3; 9 nucleotides line up with TRBD1. This CDR3 has 15 residues. Per the germline V gene, CDR1 is ENHRY and CDR2 is SYGVKD. The V gene end was trimmed by 5 bases and the J gene end by 1 base; junction bases not matched to a gene: 5. The CDR3 loop reads CAISLGTGRNTEAFF. The CDR3 DNA sequence: TGTGCCATCAGTCTAGGGACAGGGAGGAACACTGAAGCTTTCTTT.

The chain links TRBV6-5 to TRBJ1-2; 9 bases align to TRBD1. The CDR3 covers 13 residues. Germline V gene lookup returns CDR1 MNHEY and CDR2 SVGAGI. J was trimmed by 4 bases and V by 6 bases; bases with no gene match: 3. Here the CDR3 reads CASRYRGLYGYTF. For the CDR3, the DNA is TGTGCCAGCAGGTACAGGGGGCTCTATGGCTACACCTTC.

The V gene is TRBV6-1, the J gene TRBJ1-1; D is unclear. CDR3 length equals 11 residues. CDR1 is MNHNS, CDR2 SASEGT, per germline. V lost 8 bases and J 1 base, leaving 5 bases between the germline ends. CDR3 amino acids: CASEENTEAFF. The CDR3 bases are TGTGCCAGCGAGGAGAACACTGAAGCTTTCTTT.

The V gene is TRBV30, the J gene TRBJ1-2, with 8 bases aligning to TRBD1. J was trimmed by 6 bases and V by 0 bases; bases with no gene match: 3. CDR1 is GTSNPN and CDR2 is SVGIG in the germline V gene (reference sequence). This CDR3 is built from 13 residues. CDR3 nucleotide sequence: TGTGCCTGGAGTGTCGGACAGGGAGATGGCTACACCTTC. It is translated as CAWSVGQGDGYTF.

The V and J genes are TRBV6-5 and TRBJ2-6; D not certain. The V end lost 2 bases, the J end lost 0 bases, and 2 bases lay between the germline ends. The CDR3 is 14 residues long. Germline loops: CDR1 MNHEY, CDR2 SVGAGI. This chain's CDR3 is CASSYRSGANVLTF. The CDR3 DNA follows: TGTGCCAGCAGTTACCGCTCTGGGGCCAACGTCCTGACTTTC.

The chain joins TRBV25-1 to TRBJ1-1, with TRBD1 matching 7 bases. This CDR3 comprises 14 residues. Germline loops: CDR1 MGHDK, CDR2 SYGVNS. With 8 bases clipped from V and 1 base from J, the junction kept 7 bases outside the gene matches. CDR3 sequence: CASGPQGGNTEAFF. Here the CDR3 DNA reads TGTGCCAGCGGGCCTCAGGGGGGGAACACTGAAGCTTTCTTT.

The chain employs TRBV15 and TRBJ1-1, with D uncertain. Germline CDR1 and CDR2: LNHNV and YYDKDF (reference sequence). The CDR3 is 13 amino acids. With 0 bases removed from V and 4 bases from J, the gap between germline ends came to 6 bases. CDR3 DNA: TGTGCCACCAGCAGAGATCGAGGCACTGAAGCTTTCTTT. Protein product: CATSRDRGTEAFF.

The V call is TRBV7-9, the J call TRBJ2-7; 8 positions agree with TRBD1. The CDR3 extends over 14 amino acids. Per the germline V gene, CDR1 is SEHNR and CDR2 is FQNEAQ (reference sequence). V was clipped by 5 bases and J by 5 bases; unmatched bases: 8. CDR3 DNA: TGTGCCAGCAGCAGAGGACAGGGAGACAACGAGCAGTACGTC. This encodes CASSRGQGDNEQYV.

This sequence joins TRBV15 and TRBJ1-2; TRBD1 matches 11 bases. The V gene end was trimmed by 3 bases and the J gene end by 8 bases; junction bases not matched to a gene: 8. Germline assignment: CDR1 LNHNV and CDR2 YYDKDF (reference sequence). The CDR3 totals 15 residues. CDR3 coding DNA: TGTGCCACCAGCAGTACGGGACAGGGGGTAAACGGCTACACCTTC. Residues: CATSSTGQGVNGYTF.

This chain connects TRBV27 to TRBJ1-2; 7 bases fit TRBD1. The length of the CDR3 is 13 residues. The germline CDR1 and CDR2 sequences are MNHEY and SMNVEV (reference sequence). The ends lost 3 bases at V and 5 bases at J; junction bases unmatched: 3. For the CDR3, the DNA is TGTGCCAGCAGTTTTGAGGGACAGTATGGCTACACCTTC. Protein sequence: CASSFEGQYGYTF.

Comments on this clone: The junction departs from germline at one end; a sequencing error may be responsible. The chain carries TRBV7-9 and TRBJ2-7; weak D call: TRBD1 (7 bases). CDR3 length: 16 residues. Germline CDR1 is SEHNR and CDR2 is FQNEAQ (reference sequence). CDR3 amino acids: CASSLGIGGAGYEQYF. The CDR3 nucleotides read TGTGCCAGCAGTTTAGGAATAGGGGGCGCGGGGTACGAGCAGTACTTC.

The chain uses TRBV5-6 and TRBJ1-5, with TRBD1 identical over 9 bases. The CDR3 spans 15 residues. Losses at the gene ends were 2 bases for V and 6 bases for J; bases not matched to a gene: 6. Germline V gives CDR1 SGHDT, CDR2 YYEEEE. The CDR3 DNA reads TGTGCCAGCAGCTTCGGACAGGGGCGGGGTCAGCCCCAGCATTTT. This encodes CASSFGQGRGQPQHF.

The CDR3 DNA reads TGTGCCAGCAGTGGACTAGCGGGGAGCCAAGAGACCCAGTACTTC. It yields the protein CASSGLAGSQETQYF. V usage is TRBV2 and J usage is TRBJ2-5; 11 bases map to TRBD2. CDR1 is SNHLY, CDR2 FYNNEI, per germline. V lost 4 bases, J lost 1 base, and 2 bases stayed unmatched. The CDR3 extends over 15 amino acids.

This rearrangement joins TRBV9 to TRBJ1-1; possible D gene TRBD1, 6 bases. CDR1 and CDR2 (germline): SGDLS, YYNGEE. Trimming shortened V by 2 bases and J by 3 bases, and 11 bases separated the two germline ends. The CDR3 spans 14 residues. The CDR3 bases are TGTGCCAGCAGCGTGCAGGGGAGGGACACTGAAGCTTTCTTT. As protein: CASSVQGRDTEAFF.

The genes are TRBV7-2 and TRBJ2-3, with 13 bases that match TRBD2. Trimming removed 3 bases from V and 0 bases from J; junction bases left unmatched: 3. Per the germline V gene, CDR1 is SGHTA and CDR2 is FQGNSA. The CDR3 covers 17 residues. The CDR3 coding sequence is TGTGCCAGCAGCTTCGGGACTAGCGGGATAAGCACAGATACGCAGTATTTT. It is translated as CASSFGTSGISTDTQYF.

The chain recombines TRBV4-3 with TRBJ1-2; no clear D gene. With 0 bases removed from V and 2 bases from J, the gap between germline ends came to 16 bases. Germline CDR1 reads LGHNA; CDR2 reads YSLEER. The CDR3 is made up of 17 amino acids. In nucleotides, the CDR3 is TGCGCCAGCAGCCAAGAGAGGGAAGCCGTAGGGAACTATGGCTACACCTTC. This gives the protein CASSQEREAVGNYGYTF.

The J gene is TRBJ1-1, the V gene TRBV5-1, with TRBD1 as a possible D gene (6 bases). This CDR3 contains 14 residues. Trimming took off 4 bases at V and 3 bases at J, with 13 bases between the two ends. The V gene's germline CDR1 is SGHRS and CDR2 YFSETQ. The CDR3, as DNA: TGCGCCAGCAGCCGGGGGGGGCAGTACACTGAAGCTTTCTTT. Residues: CASSRGGQYTEAFF.

This chain links TRBV13 with TRBJ1-2; perhaps TRBD1 as D (5 bases). Trimming shortened V by 5 bases and J by 4 bases, and 17 bases separated the two germline ends. The germline gives CDR1 PRHDT, CDR2 FYEKMQ (reference sequence). The CDR3 is made up of 15 amino acids. The CDR3 DNA reads as TGTGCCAGCAGCCTCCGAGCTGACAGACTCTATGGCTACACCTTC. Its protein product is CASSLRADRLYGYTF.

This chain joins TRBV7-3 and TRBJ2-1; the match to TRBD2 covers 8 bases. The V segment lost 4 bases and the J segment 2 bases; nucleotides outside the gene matches: 4. Germline V gene sequence: CDR1 SGHTA, CDR2 FQGTGA. The CDR3 extends over 15 amino acids. Here the CDR3 DNA reads TGTGCCAGCAGCTCAACGGGGGGGACCTACAATGAGCAGTTCTTC. This encodes CASSSTGGTYNEQFF.

The V call is TRBV2, the J call TRBJ2-7, with TRBD1 as a possible D gene (6 bases). CDR1 and CDR2 from the germline V gene are SNHLY and FYNNEI. Trimming stripped 4 bases from V and 4 bases from J, with 14 bases between. The CDR3 spans 14 residues. The CDR3 region has the DNA TGTGCCAGCAGTGCGGCAGGGGCCGGGTACGAGCAGTACTTC. Residues: CASSAAGAGYEQYF. The variable domain in full, with the rest retrieved from reference TRBV2 and TRBJ2-7, is EPEVTQTPSHQVTQMGQEVILRCVPISNHLYFYWYRQILGQKVEFLVSFYNNEISEKSEIFDDQFSVERPDGSNFTLKIRSTKLEDSAMYFCASSAAGAGYEQYFGPGTRLTVT.

This sequence joins TRBV11-3 and TRBJ2-1, with 9 bases fitting TRBD1. There are 14 residues in the CDR3. Per the germline V gene, CDR1 is SGHNT and CDR2 is YENEEA. Losses at the gene ends were 5 bases for V and 5 bases for J; bases not matched to a gene: 4. CDR3 region: CASSTGQGNNEQFF. The CDR3 DNA reads as TGTGCCAGCAGCACGGGACAGGGCAACAATGAGCAGTTCTTC.